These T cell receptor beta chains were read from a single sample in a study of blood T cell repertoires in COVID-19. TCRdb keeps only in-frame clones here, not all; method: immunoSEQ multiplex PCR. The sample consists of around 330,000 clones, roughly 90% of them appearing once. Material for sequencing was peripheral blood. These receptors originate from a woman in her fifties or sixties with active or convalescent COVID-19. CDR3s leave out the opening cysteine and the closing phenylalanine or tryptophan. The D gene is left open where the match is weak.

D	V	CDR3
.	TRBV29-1	SVRERLRTEAF
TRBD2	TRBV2	ATSGGAIEQF
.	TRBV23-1	ASSQTDPNSPLH
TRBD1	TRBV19	ASSIGQGSSYEQY
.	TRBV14	ASSQELNYGYT
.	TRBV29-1	SAQTTNTGELF
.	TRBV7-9	ASSRQNTGELF
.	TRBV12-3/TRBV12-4	ASSFGQPEAF
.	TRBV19	ASTLGGSSTEAF
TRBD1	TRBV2	ASSERWGTATDTQY
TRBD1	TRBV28	ASSSAGGAGYNEQF
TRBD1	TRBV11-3	ASSLGSGTVYSGNTIY
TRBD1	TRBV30	AWSVRDSVNQPQH
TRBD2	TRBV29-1	SGLAGGSNNEQF
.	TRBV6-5	ASRMGGSGNTIY
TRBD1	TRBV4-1	ASSPARTGYTGELF
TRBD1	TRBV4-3	ASSHGQGAYEQY
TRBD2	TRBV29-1	SASTSGLGTQY
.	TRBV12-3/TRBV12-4	ASSPGNEQF
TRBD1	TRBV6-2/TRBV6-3	ASSTGTGGSDTQY
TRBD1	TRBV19	ASSPRQGAREKLF
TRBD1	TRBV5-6	ASSLGPPRGGSNQPQH
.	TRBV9	ASGAGPYEQY
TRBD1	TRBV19	ASSISTGGVYEQY
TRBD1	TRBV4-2	ASSGPGTGITEAF
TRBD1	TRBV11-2	ASSLDRPGGRETQY
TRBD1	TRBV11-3	ASSLVGGAQDEQF
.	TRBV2	ASSEILSNYNEQF
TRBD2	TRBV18	ASSPPSGRTDTQY
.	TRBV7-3	ASSLGAGDGYT
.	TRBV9	ASSVQAALNTEAF
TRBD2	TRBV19	ASIGREGHYEQF
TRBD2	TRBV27	ASSLWGGQETQY
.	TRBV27	ASSFRDTQY
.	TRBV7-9	ASSLAGLDEKLF
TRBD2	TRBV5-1	ASSSGTSGYEQY
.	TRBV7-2	ASSIDWSDTQY
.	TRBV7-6	ASGEGDYNYGYT
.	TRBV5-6	ASSLGGHAGELF
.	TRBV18	ASSPIPTWGENSPLH
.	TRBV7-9	ASSLTGHTTEAF
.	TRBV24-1	ATSDGRDTQY
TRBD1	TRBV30	AWSPRGRGYTEAF
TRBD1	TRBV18	ASSRAAGTGPISSYEQY
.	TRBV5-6	ASSSRQSNQPQH